The 30 T cell receptor beta chains below all came from one sample that was sequenced in a study of T-cell memory formation after mild COVID-19. TCRdb processed the 5' RACE reads anew with MiXCR; each CDR3 protein has one entry. This sample has fewer than 250,000 distinct CDR3 sequences; about a sixth occur once, and the top ten carry roughly 2.6%. The source material was PBMCs or a T cell subset sorted from them (not recorded which). The receptors come from an adult woman who had mild COVID-19 (a few samples of this study predate the infection). Cell type and time point are not known.

DNA of the CDR3: TGTGCCACCAGTGACTTAGCGGGAGGGAGCTACGAGCAGTACTTC. Translation gives CATSDLAGGSYEQYF. This chain uses TRBV24-1 with TRBJ2-7; 11 bases match TRBD2. This CDR3 contains 15 residues. V lost 4 bases, J lost 3 bases, and 4 bases stayed unmatched. Per germline, CDR1 KGHDR and CDR2 SFDVKD.

This clonotype occurred a few times. This sequence joins TRBV5-1 and TRBJ2-1; D could derive from TRBD1 or TRBD2 (5 bases each). This CDR3 has 14 residues. Trimming pared 3 bases from V and 7 bases from J, leaving 14 bases between. Germline loops: CDR1 SGHRS, CDR2 YFSETQ. The chain's CDR3 is CASSSRGPSNEQFF. The CDR3, as DNA: TGCGCCAGCAGCTCGAGGGGCCCTAGTAATGAGCAGTTCTTC.

This clonotype was found many times. This chain uses TRBV7-9 with TRBJ1-2; possibly TRBD1 for D (5 bases). V was shortened by 7 bases and J by 3 bases, with 15 bases between the two germline ends. Germline V gene sequence: CDR1 SEHNR, CDR2 FQNEAQ (reference sequence). This CDR3 has 14 amino acids. The CDR3 sequence: CASTRAGTDYGYTF. The CDR3 nucleotides are TGTGCCAGCACCCGGGCAGGGACGGACTATGGCTACACCTTC.

This clonotype was counted a few times. Written as DNA, the CDR3 is TGTGCCAGCAGCTTAGGGGGGGTCACCTACAATGAGCAGTTCTTC. Protein: CASSLGGVTYNEQFF. This chain joins TRBV7-2 and TRBJ2-1, with a weak D call TRBD2 (6 bases). The CDR3 runs to 15 residues. From germline, CDR1 is SGHTA and CDR2 FQGNSA. With 1 base removed from V and 2 bases from J, the gap between germline ends came to 9 bases.

This chain uses TRBV27 with TRBJ1-1; 7 bases line up with TRBD1. CDR3 length equals 13 residues. Germline trimming cut 8 bases from V and 4 bases from J; bases unmatched to any gene: 7. Germline V gives CDR1 MNHEY, CDR2 SMNVEV (reference sequence). The CDR3 protein is CASGQGGRTEAFF. The DNA for the CDR3 is TGTGCCAGCGGTCAGGGGGGGCGCACTGAAGCTTTCTTT.

The chain recombines TRBV12-3 or TRBV12-4 with TRBJ2-4; the match to TRBD1 covers 8 bases. V shed 4 bases, J shed 9 bases, and the junction held 8 bases outside the gene matches. This CDR3 contains 14 residues. This CDR3 is CASSSGTGASIQYF. CDR3 sequence (DNA): TGTGCCAGCAGTTCGGGGACAGGAGCTAGCATTCAGTACTTC.

V gene TRBV12-3 or TRBV12-4 combines with J gene TRBJ2-3; the match to TRBD1 covers 9 bases. The CDR3 runs to 16 residues. V trimming: 7 bases; J trimming: 3 bases; junction bases outside the gene matches: 11. In DNA form, the CDR3 reads TGTGCCAGCATTAAACAGGGGGCGGTCGCGACAGATACGCAGTATTTT. It encodes CASIKQGAVATDTQYF.

This clonotype came up a few times. This chain uses TRBV24-1 with TRBJ2-1; TRBD1 aligns across 8 bases. Germline-derived CDR1 and CDR2 are KGHDR and SFDVKD. After removal of 3 bases from V and 8 bases from J, the junction contained 11 bases not matched to a gene. This CDR3 is 16 amino acids long. CDR3 residues: CATSDVVGTGGDEQFF. As DNA, the CDR3 is TGTGCCACCAGTGATGTTGTGGGGACAGGTGGAGATGAGCAGTTCTTC.

This clonotype was observed at least ten times. The chain links TRBV5-1 to TRBJ1-1; D is unresolved. Trimming pared 4 bases from V and 5 bases from J, leaving 12 bases between. The CDR3 runs to 13 residues. Germline assignment: CDR1 SGHRS and CDR2 YFSETQ. CDR3 nucleotides: TGCGCCAGCAGCACGACCGGAGGTACTGAAGCTTTCTTT. Translating gives CASSTTGGTEAFF.

In its sample, this clonotype was seen a few times. V usage is TRBV4-3 and J usage is TRBJ1-4, with D hard to call. The germline CDR1 and CDR2 sequences are LGHNA and YSLEER. The CDR3 runs to 16 residues. Deletions cut 5 bases from V and 0 bases from J, with 13 bases between. The CDR3 bases are TGCGCCAGCAGCGTCGGGCATCGGGCAACTAATGAAAAACTGTTTTTT. Translating it yields CASSVGHRATNEKLFF.

The rearrangement links TRBV7-9 to TRBJ2-2; TRBD1 might be the D (7 bases). CDR1 and CDR2 (germline): SEHNR, FQNEAQ (reference sequence). This CDR3 is built from 13 residues. Trimming left V 8 bases short and J 4 bases short, with 11 bases between. Here the CDR3 DNA reads TGTGCCAGCTCGGAGGGGGCCACCGGGGAGCTGTTTTTT. Its protein is CASSEGATGELFF.

This chain links TRBV12-3 or TRBV12-4 with TRBJ2-4, with D perhaps assigned TRBD1 or TRBD2 (6 bases each). CDR3 length: 13 amino acids. The V and J ends lost 8 bases and 7 bases respectively, with 15 bases between them. CDR3 DNA sequence: TGTGCCAGCTCGGAGGGGGGCCCTAACATTCAGTACTTC. Encoded protein: CASSEGGPNIQYF.

This clonotype was seen only a few times. The CDR3 loop reads CATSVGLETQYF. CDR3 DNA: TGTGCCACGTCCGTGGGTCTGGAGACCCAGTACTTC. The V and J genes are TRBV10-3 and TRBJ2-5; no reliable D call. V was cut by 10 bases and J by 5 bases, with 14 bases left in between. CDR3 length equals 12 residues. Germline V lookup: CDR1 ENHRY, CDR2 SYGVKD.

V usage is TRBV12-3 or TRBV12-4 and J usage is TRBJ1-5; D is unclear. CDR3 length equals 12 residues. The V and J ends lost 4 bases and 7 bases respectively, with 8 bases between them. The CDR3 DNA is TGTGCCAGCAGTTATCTCCGCCAGCCCCAGCATTTT. Its protein product is CASSYLRQPQHF.

This clonotype was picked up a small number of times. This chain connects TRBV20-1 to TRBJ1-1, with 7 bases lining up with TRBD1. CDR3 length equals 15 residues. The germline V gene encodes CDR1 DFQATT and CDR2 SNEGSKA (reference sequence). Germline trimming cut 7 bases from V and 5 bases from J; bases unmatched to any gene: 16. DNA for the CDR3: TGCAGTGTCGGGGAGACAGGGTTTTTTGGGACTGAAGCTTTCTTT. Translation: CSVGETGFFGTEAFF.

The J gene is TRBJ2-7, the V gene TRBV12-3 or TRBV12-4; TRBD1 matches 11 bases. With 5 bases clipped from V and 2 bases from J, the junction kept 5 bases outside the gene matches. The CDR3 consists of 15 residues. The CDR3 region has the DNA TGTGCCAGCAGTGTCCTGGGACAGGGGGCCTACGAGCAGTACTTC. This translates into CASSVLGQGAYEQYF.

The chain recombines TRBV29-1 with TRBJ2-4; D is tentatively TRBD1 or TRBD2 (6 bases each). CDR3 length equals 15 residues. The germline V gene has CDR1 SQVTM and CDR2 ANQGSEA. Trimming removed 4 bases from V and 0 bases from J, with 13 bases in between. The CDR3 here is CSVVGGMGAKNIQYF. The CDR3, as DNA: TGCAGCGTTGTAGGGGGGATGGGAGCCAAAAACATTCAGTACTTC.

The chain is built from TRBV9 and TRBJ1-1; 9 bases match TRBD1. The CDR3 has 17 amino acids. After removal of 0 bases from V and 4 bases from J, the junction contained 10 bases not matched to a gene. CDR1 is SGDLS, CDR2 YYNGEE, per germline. CDR3 nucleotides: TGTGCCAGCAGCGTAGGGAGGGGGACAGGGCCGTGCACTGAAGCTTTCTTT. Its protein product is CASSVGRGTGPCTEAFF.

The V call is TRBV20-1, the J call TRBJ2-2; D gene uncertain. Trimming took 3 bases from V and 2 from J, leaving 13 bases between them. Germline V CDR1 and CDR2: DFQATT, SNEGSKA (reference sequence). The CDR3 has 15 residues. CDR3 protein: CSASGHGLNTGELFF. In DNA form, the CDR3 reads TGCAGTGCTAGTGGCCACGGCTTAAACACCGGGGAGCTGTTTTTT.

The chain carries TRBV7-2 and TRBJ1-6; D uncertain. This CDR3 is 14 amino acids long. Germline V gene lookup returns CDR1 SGHTA and CDR2 FQGNSA. V dropped 5 bases and J dropped 2 bases, with 7 bases sitting between them. As DNA, the CDR3 is TGTGCCAGCAGCCGTGGAACCTATAATTCACCCCTCCACTTT. Protein product: CASSRGTYNSPLHF.

The rearrangement uses TRBV29-1 and TRBJ1-1; no clear D gene. The germline CDR1 and CDR2 sequences are SQVTM and ANQGSEA. V lost 3 bases to trimming and J lost 1 base, with 9 bases between them. This CDR3 spans 13 amino acids. This CDR3 reads CSVERNPNTEAFF. The CDR3, as DNA: TGCAGCGTTGAGAGGAACCCGAACACTGAAGCTTTCTTT.

This clonotype was observed a few times. The chain employs TRBV5-6 and TRBJ1-2; 9 nucleotides align to TRBD1. The CDR3 loop spans 15 amino acids. The ends lost 1 base at V and 5 bases at J; junction bases unmatched: 6. The V gene's germline CDR1 is SGHDT and CDR2 YYEEEE. Here the CDR3 reads CASSLTQGAGYGYTF. Written as DNA, the CDR3 is TGTGCCAGCAGCTTGACACAGGGGGCTGGGTATGGCTACACCTTC.

This clonotype has a handful of counts. In DNA form, the CDR3 reads TGTGCCAGCAGTTCTCGTTTAGGCGAGCAGTACTTC. Translated, it gives CASSSRLGEQYF. The V gene is TRBV12-3 or TRBV12-4, the J gene TRBJ2-7, with D unresolved. This CDR3 has 12 residues. Deletions cut 4 bases from V and 6 bases from J, with 10 bases between.

This chain uses TRBV5-1 with TRBJ1-1; D remains ambiguous. Germline V CDR1 and CDR2: SGHRS, YFSETQ. The CDR3 consists of 13 residues. Trimming removed 0 bases from V and 5 bases from J, with 8 bases in between. CDR3 bases: TGCGCCAGCAGCTTGGGGATGGGGACTGAAGCTTTCTTT. As protein: CASSLGMGTEAFF.

The chain employs TRBV12-3 or TRBV12-4 and TRBJ2-3; TRBD2 is a possible D gene (7 bases). Trimming took 5 bases from V and 2 from J, leaving 17 bases between them. This CDR3 spans 16 amino acids. CDR3 DNA sequence: TGTGCCAGCAGTAGGGCGGCGGGGGCCAACACAGATACGCAGTATTTT. Its translation: CASSRAAGANTDTQYF.

The table lists this clonotype with a few counts. The J gene is TRBJ2-5, the V gene TRBV12-5; D is possibly TRBD1 or TRBD2 (5 bases each). This CDR3 contains 16 residues. Germline values: CDR1 LGHNT, CDR2 FRNRAP. V was pared by 2 bases and J by 7 bases, with 20 bases between. In nucleotides, the CDR3 is TGTGCTAGTGGTTTGTTTCCCGGGGCCCGAGGAGGGACCCAGTACTTC. This translates into CASGLFPGARGGTQYF.

This rearrangement joins TRBV7-9 to TRBJ2-1; D unresolved. V lost 1 base to trimming and J lost 6 bases, with 10 bases between them. Germline V lookup: CDR1 SEHNR, CDR2 FQNEAQ (reference sequence). The CDR3 runs 14 residues. This chain's CDR3 is CASSLGSEGNEQFF. CDR3 bases: TGTGCCAGCAGCTTAGGCTCCGAAGGCAATGAGCAGTTCTTC.

This clonotype was counted between two and nine times. V usage is TRBV24-1 and J usage is TRBJ2-1, with D unresolved. Germline CDR1 KGHDR, CDR2 SFDVKD. Between the trimmed V and J ends, which lost 2 bases and 9 bases, there was a span of 10 bases. The CDR3 extends over 13 amino acids. As DNA, the CDR3 is TGTGCCACCAGTGATTCTGGATTTACTGAGCAGTTCTTC. Encoded protein: CATSDSGFTEQFF.

A few counts support this clonotype. The CDR3 DNA reads TGTGCCAGCAGTTGGGGCCTTGGGGGCACCTACGAGCAGTACTTC. This translates into CASSWGLGGTYEQYF. The chain uses TRBV12-3 or TRBV12-4 and TRBJ2-7; D might be TRBD1 (6 bases). This CDR3 is 15 amino acids long. The V gene lost 4 bases and the J gene lost 2 bases, with 15 bases spanning the gap.

This clonotype was counted between two and nine times. The V gene is TRBV5-1, the J gene TRBJ1-6, with no clear D. The CDR3 loop spans 14 amino acids. V lost 6 bases to trimming and J lost 3 bases, with 10 bases between them. CDR1 is SGHRS, CDR2 YFSETQ, per germline. CDR3 region: CASTEGVYNSPLHF. CDR3 coding DNA: TGCGCCAGCACCGAGGGAGTCTATAATTCACCCCTCCACTTT.